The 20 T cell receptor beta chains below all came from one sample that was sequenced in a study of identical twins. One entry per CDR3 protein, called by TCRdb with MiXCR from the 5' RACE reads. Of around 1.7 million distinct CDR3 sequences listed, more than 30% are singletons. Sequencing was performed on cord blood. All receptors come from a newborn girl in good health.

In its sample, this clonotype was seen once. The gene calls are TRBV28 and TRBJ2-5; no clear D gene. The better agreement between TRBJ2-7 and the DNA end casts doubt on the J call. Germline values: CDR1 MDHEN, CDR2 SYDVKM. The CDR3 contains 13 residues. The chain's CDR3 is CASSSHMSSEQYF. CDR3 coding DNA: TGTGCCAGCAGTTCCCATATGTCGAGCGAGCAGTACTTC.

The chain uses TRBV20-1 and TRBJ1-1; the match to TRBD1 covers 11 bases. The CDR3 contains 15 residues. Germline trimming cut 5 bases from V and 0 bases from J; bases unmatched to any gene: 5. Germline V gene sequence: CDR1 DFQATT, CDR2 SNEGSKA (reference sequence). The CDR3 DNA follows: TGCAGTGCTGGACGGACAGGGGGCGTGAACACTGAAGCTTTCTTT. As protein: CSAGRTGGVNTEAFF.

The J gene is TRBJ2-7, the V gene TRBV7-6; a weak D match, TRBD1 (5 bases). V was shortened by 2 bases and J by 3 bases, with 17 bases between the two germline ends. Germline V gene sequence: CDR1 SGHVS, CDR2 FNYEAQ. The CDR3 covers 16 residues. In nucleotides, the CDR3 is TGTGCCAGCAGCTTAATCCAGGGTCTGGGGCACTACGAGCAGTACTTC. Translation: CASSLIQGLGHYEQYF.

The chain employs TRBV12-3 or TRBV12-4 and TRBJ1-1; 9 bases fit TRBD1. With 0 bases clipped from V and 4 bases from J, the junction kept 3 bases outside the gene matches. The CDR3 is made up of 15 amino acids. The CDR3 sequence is CASSLADRGTTEAFF. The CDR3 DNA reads TGTGCCAGCAGTTTAGCGGACAGGGGAACCACTGAAGCTTTCTTT.

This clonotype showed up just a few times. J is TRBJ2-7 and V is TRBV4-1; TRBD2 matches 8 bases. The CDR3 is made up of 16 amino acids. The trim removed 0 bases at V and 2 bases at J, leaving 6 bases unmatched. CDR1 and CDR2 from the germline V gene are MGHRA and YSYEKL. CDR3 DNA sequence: TGCGCCAGCAGCCAAGAATGGATAGCGGGGACCTACGAGCAGTACTTC. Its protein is CASSQEWIAGTYEQYF.

The CDR3: CASSFRGFNEQFF. The CDR3 DNA reads as TGTGCCAGCAGCTTCCGGGGTTTCAATGAGCAGTTCTTC. V gene TRBV14 combines with J gene TRBJ2-1; tentative D call: TRBD2 (5 bases). Trimming stripped 5 bases from V and 6 bases from J, with 11 bases between. CDR3 size: 13 residues. Germline CDR1 and CDR2: SGHDN and FVKESK.

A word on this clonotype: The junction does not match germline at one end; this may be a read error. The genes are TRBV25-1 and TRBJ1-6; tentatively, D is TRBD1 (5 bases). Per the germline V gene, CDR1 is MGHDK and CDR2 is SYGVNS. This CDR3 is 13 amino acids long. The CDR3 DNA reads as TGTGCCAGCAGGGACGGGGGAAATTCACCCCCCCACTTT. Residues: CASRDGGNSPPHF.

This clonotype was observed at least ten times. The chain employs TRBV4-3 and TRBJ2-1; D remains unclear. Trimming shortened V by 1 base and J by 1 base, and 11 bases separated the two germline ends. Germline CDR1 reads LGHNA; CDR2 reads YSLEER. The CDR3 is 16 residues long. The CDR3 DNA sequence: TGCGCCAGCAGCCAAGGTGACTTAACGTCCTACAATGAGCAGTTCTTC. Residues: CASSQGDLTSYNEQFF.

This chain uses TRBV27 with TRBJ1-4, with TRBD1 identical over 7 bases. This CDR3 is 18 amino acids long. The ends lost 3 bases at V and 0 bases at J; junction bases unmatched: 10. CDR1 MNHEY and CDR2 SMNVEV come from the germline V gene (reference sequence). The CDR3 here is CASSFHGQALATNEKLFF. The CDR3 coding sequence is TGTGCCAGCAGTTTCCATGGACAGGCCCTTGCAACTAATGAAAAACTGTTTTTT.

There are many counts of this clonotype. This chain's CDR3 is CASTPLDRAGYNEQFF. The CDR3 region has the DNA TGTGCCAGCACCCCCTTGGATCGGGCGGGTTACAATGAGCAGTTCTTC. V gene TRBV6-2 or TRBV6-3 combines with J gene TRBJ2-1, with D possibly being TRBD2 (5 bases). There are 16 residues in the CDR3. Germline lookup yields CDR1 MNHEY and CDR2 SVGEGT. V lost 7 bases and J 4 bases, leaving 20 bases between the germline ends.

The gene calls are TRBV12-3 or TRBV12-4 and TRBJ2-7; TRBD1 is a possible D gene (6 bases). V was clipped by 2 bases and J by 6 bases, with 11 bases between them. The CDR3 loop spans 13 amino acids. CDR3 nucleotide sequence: TGTGCCAGCAGTTTATCAGGGGCAGCCGAGCAGTACTTC. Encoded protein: CASSLSGAAEQYF.

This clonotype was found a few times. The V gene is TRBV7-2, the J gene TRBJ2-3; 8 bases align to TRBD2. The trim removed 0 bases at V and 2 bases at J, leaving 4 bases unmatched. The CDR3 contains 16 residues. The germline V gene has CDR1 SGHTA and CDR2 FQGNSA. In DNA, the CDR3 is TGTGCCAGCAGCTTAGCCAGCGGGGGAAACACAGATACGCAGTATTTT. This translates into CASSLASGGNTDTQYF.

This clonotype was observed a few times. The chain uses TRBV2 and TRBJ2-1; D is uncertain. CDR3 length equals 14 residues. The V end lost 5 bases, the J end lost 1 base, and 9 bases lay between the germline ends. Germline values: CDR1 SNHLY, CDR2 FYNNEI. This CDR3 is CASSWSTSYNEQFF. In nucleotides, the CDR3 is TGTGCCAGCAGTTGGAGTACTTCCTACAATGAGCAGTTCTTC.

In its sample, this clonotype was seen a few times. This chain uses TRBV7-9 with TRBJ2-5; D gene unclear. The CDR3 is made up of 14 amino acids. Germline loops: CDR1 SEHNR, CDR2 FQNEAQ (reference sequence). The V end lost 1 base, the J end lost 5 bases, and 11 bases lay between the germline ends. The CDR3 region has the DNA TGTGCCAGCAGCTTAGAAAGGGCAGTGGAGACCCAGTACTTC. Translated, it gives CASSLERAVETQYF.

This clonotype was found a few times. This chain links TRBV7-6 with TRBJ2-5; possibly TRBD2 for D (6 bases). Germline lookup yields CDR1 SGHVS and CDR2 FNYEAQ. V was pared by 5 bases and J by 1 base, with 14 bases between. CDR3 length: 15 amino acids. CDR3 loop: CASSNTTSSQETQYF. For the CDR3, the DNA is TGTGCCAGCAGCAATACTACTAGCTCCCAAGAGACCCAGTACTTC.

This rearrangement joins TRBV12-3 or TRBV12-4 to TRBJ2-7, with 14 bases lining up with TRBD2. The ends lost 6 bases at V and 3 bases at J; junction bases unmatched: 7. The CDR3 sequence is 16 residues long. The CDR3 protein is CASSLGLAGDYYEQYF. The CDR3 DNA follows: TGTGCCAGCAGCCTGGGACTAGCGGGGGACTACTACGAGCAGTACTTC.

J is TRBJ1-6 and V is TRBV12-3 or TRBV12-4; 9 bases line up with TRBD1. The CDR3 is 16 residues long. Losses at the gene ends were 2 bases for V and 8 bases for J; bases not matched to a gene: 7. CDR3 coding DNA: TGTGCCAGCAGTTTAAGGGTTGGGACAGGGTATTCACCCCTCCACTTT. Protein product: CASSLRVGTGYSPLHF.

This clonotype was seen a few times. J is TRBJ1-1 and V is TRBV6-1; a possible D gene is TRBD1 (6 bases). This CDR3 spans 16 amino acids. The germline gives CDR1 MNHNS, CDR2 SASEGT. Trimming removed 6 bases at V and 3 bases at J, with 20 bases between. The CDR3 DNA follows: TGTGCCAGCAGCCCATTGGCACAGGGAATGGACACTGAAGCTTTCTTT. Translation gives CASSPLAQGMDTEAFF.

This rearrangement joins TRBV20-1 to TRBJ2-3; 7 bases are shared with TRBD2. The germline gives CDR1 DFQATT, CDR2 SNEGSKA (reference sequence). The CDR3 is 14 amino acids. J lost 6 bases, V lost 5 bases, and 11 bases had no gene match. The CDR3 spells CSAQTAGPTDTQYF. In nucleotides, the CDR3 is TGCAGTGCTCAGACAGCGGGGCCCACGGATACGCAGTATTTT.

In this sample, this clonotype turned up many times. The CDR3 nucleotides read TGCGCCAGCAGCTTGGGCCAGCGGGAGACCCAGTACTTC. Amino acid sequence: CASSLGQRETQYF. The V call is TRBV5-1, the J call TRBJ2-5, with a tentative D call TRBD2 (5 bases). V lost 0 bases, J lost 5 bases, and 8 bases lay in between. This CDR3 region has 13 residues. The V gene's germline CDR1 is SGHRS and CDR2 YFSETQ.